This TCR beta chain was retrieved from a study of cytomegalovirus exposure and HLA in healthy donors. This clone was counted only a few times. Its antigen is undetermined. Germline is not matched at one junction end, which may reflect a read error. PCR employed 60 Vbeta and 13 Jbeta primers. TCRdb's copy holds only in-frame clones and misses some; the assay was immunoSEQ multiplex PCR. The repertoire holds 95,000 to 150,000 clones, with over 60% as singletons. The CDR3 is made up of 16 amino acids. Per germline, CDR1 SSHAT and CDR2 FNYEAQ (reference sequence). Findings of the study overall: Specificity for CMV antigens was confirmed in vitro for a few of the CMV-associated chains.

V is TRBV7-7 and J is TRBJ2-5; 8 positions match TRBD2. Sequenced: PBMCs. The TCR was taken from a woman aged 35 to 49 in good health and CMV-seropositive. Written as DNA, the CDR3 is TGTGCTAGCAGCTTAGAGGGCGGGGGGCCTCAAGAGACCCAGTACTTC. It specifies CASSLEGGGPQETQYF.